What follows is one TCR beta chain and its context. Its antigen is undetermined. A much larger clone lies a single base off, so this may be a read error. This record belongs to a study of T-cell reconstitution after alpha-beta-depleted transplantation in children. Study findings and constraints: Diversity of TCRbeta at day 60 was high in some patients, arising from surviving recipient T cells and thymic progenitors. Diversity and T-cell counts at one year after transplant derived mostly from new T cells.

Germline V gives CDR1 SQVTM, CDR2 ANQGSEA. V lost 6 bases and J 8 bases, leaving 21 bases between the germline ends. The CDR3 is 14 residues long. For TCRbeta, the library was prepared with unique molecular identifiers. TCRdb recomputed calls from the PCR reads with MiXCR, one row per CDR3 protein. Counted here are fewer than 700,000 distinct CDR3 sequences, roughly 13% occurring once; the ten biggest clones make up over 2%. The V call is TRBV29-1, the J call TRBJ2-3; possibly TRBD2 for D (6 bases). The sample in question was PBMCs, mostly from graft donor cells, obtained 360 days after TCRalphabeta/CD19-depleted stem cell transplant. The sequence came from a male patient between 5 and 17 years old who had a stem cell transplant for acute myeloid leukemia, so the T cells may come from the graft donor. CDR3 region: CSVPVGRLPVTQYF. The CDR3, as DNA: TGCAGCGTCCCCGTTGGGAGGTTGCCAGTTACGCAGTATTTT.